One T cell receptor (beta chain) is described in this entry. Its specificity is unknown. cDNA synthesis used the whole RNA isolate, giving expressed TCRB sequences. About 3.7 million reads per sample were averaged for naive, central memory and regulatory samples. Produced via immunoSEQ multiplex PCR; TCRdb's table is partial and in-frame only. This table has 600,000 to 700,000 clones, over 10% appearing once. About 116 mL of blood, on average, came from one heparinised draw per donor. This sample was included in a study of beta chain features in type 1 diabetes. Study information: Patients shared similar age, gender and cell yields with healthy donors. Study results and caveats: Type 1 diabetes patients had moderately but significantly shorter TCRB CDR3s in all four CD4+ subsets.

The CDR3 totals 16 residues. Trimming took 7 bases from V and 3 from J; bases not matched to a gene: 12. Germline assignment: CDR1 SGHTA and CDR2 FQGNSA. The chain recombines TRBV7-2 with TRBJ2-1, with TRBD1 identical over 7 bases. Sequencing input: naive CD4+ T cells from blood. The receptor's source is a man aged 18 to 29 with type 1 diabetes. The CDR3 loop reads CASTRTGADLYNEQFF. The DNA for the CDR3 is TGTGCCAGCACCCGAACAGGGGCCGATCTCTACAATGAGCAGTTCTTC.